The rows below give T cell receptor beta chains drawn from one sample of a study of blood T cell repertoires in COVID-19. Sequencing used immunoSEQ multiplex PCR; TCRdb keeps in-frame clones, though not all of them. The data show approximately 300,000 clones, about 87% seen once. Sequencing was performed on PBMCs or T cells enriched from blood (not recorded which). These receptors were collected from a woman aged 25 to 39 who had recovered from COVID-19. The CDR3 runs from the conserved cysteine through the conserved F or W. Clone size appears in some rows only: once, few, many, or a class for an expanded clone.

few	TRBV4-2	CASSETGLWDSPLHF
once	TRBV10-1	CASPVCRQGRETQYF
.	TRBV19	CASSPYRGTAFF
.	TRBV5-1	CASSLGQDTGELFF
.	TRBV5-1	CASSLEGRINQPQHF
few	TRBV9	CASSVAQGNTEAFF
.	TRBV27	CASSLGTGGYGYTF
.	TRBV7-3	CASSLRGTGDRELFF
.	TRBV4-3	CASSQDLGTGGVQPQHF
.	TRBV27	CASSSGEQYF
.	TRBV28	CASRPGGGSSYNEQFF
.	TRBV10-1	CASRGSGKGTSGRSYNEQFF
.	TRBV6-2/TRBV6-3	CASSDGLSHSYNEQFF
once	TRBV4-1	CASSLRDWNTGELFF
.	TRBV27	CASSYGGTEAFF
once	TRBV27	CASSSHDRGPYNEQFF
few	TRBV5-1	CASSLGDGDTEAFF
once	TRBV4-3	CASSQRTSVTDTQYF
.	TRBV9	CASSLDITDTQYF
.	TRBV4-3	CASSQEVYSDRVPYEQYF
.	TRBV28	CASRLDSYNSPLHF
.	TRBV11-2	CASSLWGTTGPRNTEAFF
.	TRBV2	CASRVRRTGGTEAFF
.	TRBV5-1	CASSPRTGAVPATNEKLFF
.	TRBV6-2/TRBV6-3	CASSYGRRGFF
once	TRBV3-1/TRBV3-2	CATPYQDRGGPSNQPQHF
once	TRBV10-3	CAISESGTGYSPLHF
.	TRBV7-9	CASSSGGEEKLFF
.	TRBV6-5	CASSYSTRVGNYGYTF
.	TRBV11-2	CASSFLGANYGYTF
.	TRBV5-1	CATGHGFTTDTQYF
once	TRBV5-1	CASSSLGTGQETQYF
.	TRBV19	CASTYSNNQPQHF
.	TRBV3-1/TRBV3-2	CASSAGTNIRYEQYF
.	TRBV24-1	CATSGIAGSYNEQFF
.	TRBV19	CASSIDDRFQTQYF
.	TRBV7-9	CASSPLLDRRMNTEAFF
.	TRBV6-2/TRBV6-3	CASSSLRSLASEQYF
.	TRBV6-1	CASSAAPGGAFNEQFF
.	TRBV4-1	CASSQGSGGPYEQYF
.	TRBV4-1	CASSQLWALRGGNTIYF
few	TRBV5-4	CASSLVGETQYF
.	TRBV28	CASRTGNQETQYF
.	TRBV7-6	CASREAGAQETQYF
.	TRBV18	CASSSGTNINEQFF